This T cell receptor beta chain derives from a study of identical twins. Per the germline V gene, CDR1 is SEHNR and CDR2 is FQNEAQ (reference sequence). This CDR3 is 14 amino acids long. The V gene lost 3 bases and the J gene lost 4 bases, with 11 bases spanning the gap. TCRdb analysed the 5' RACE reads with MiXCR anew, one entry per CDR3 protein. The repertoire has 210,000 or so distinct CDR3 sequences, less than 8% of them found once; the top ten carry approximately 2%. This clonotype showed up many times. The same specimen was also included in a second study, on yellow fever vaccine responses in identical twins. As that report states: Twins' vaccine T cell responses were reported to seem partly convergent and partly personalized.

The chain has TRBV7-9 and TRBJ2-3, with D perhaps matching TRBD1 or TRBD2 (5 bases each). Sequenced: memory (CD45RO+) T cells sorted from blood. This receptor was taken from a woman aged 18-30 years in good health. The CDR3 region is CASSFSGQADTQYF. CDR3 coding DNA: TGTGCCAGCAGCTTTTCGGGGCAAGCAGATACGCAGTATTTT.